This TCR beta chain appears in the sequencing data of a study of T-cell memory formation after mild COVID-19. Study-level results: CD4+ contracting clones lay mainly in CM and EM, CD8+ ones in EMRA.

Note on this clonotype: Its antigen is still unknown. At one end the junction does not follow the germline gene, possibly because of a read error.

The germline CDR1 and CDR2 sequences are LGHDT and YNNKEL (reference sequence). The CDR3 is 18 amino acids. Constant-segment-primed 5'RACE gave TCR alpha and TCR beta cDNA libraries with sample barcodes and UMIs. TCRdb itself ran the 5' RACE reads through MiXCR, one entry per CDR3 protein. The sample shows about 82,000 distinct CDR3 sequences, roughly 12% of them seen only once. This chain joins TRBV3-1 and TRBJ2-3; 9 bases align to TRBD2. The receptor was derived from a man younger than 30 who had mild COVID-19 (a few samples of this study predate the infection). Cell type and time point are not known. Material for sequencing was PBMCs or a T cell subset sorted from them (not recorded which). DNA for the CDR3: TGTGACAGCAGCTCGCTGGGACTAGCCTTACGCGGCACAGATACGCAGTATTTT. Protein product: CDSSSLGLALRGTDTQYF.